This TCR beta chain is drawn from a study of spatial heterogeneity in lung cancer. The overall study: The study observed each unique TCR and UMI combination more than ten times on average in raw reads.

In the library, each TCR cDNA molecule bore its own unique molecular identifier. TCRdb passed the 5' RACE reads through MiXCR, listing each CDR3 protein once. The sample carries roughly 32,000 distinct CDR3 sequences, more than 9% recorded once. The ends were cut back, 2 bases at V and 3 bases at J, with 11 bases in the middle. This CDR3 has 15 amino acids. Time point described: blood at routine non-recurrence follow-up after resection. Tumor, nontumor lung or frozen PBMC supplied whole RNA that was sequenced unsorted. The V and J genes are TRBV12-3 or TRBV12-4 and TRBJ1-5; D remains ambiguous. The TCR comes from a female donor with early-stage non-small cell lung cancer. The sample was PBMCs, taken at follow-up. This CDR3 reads CASSLSTASNQPQHF. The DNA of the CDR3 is TGTGCCAGCAGTTTATCTACTGCATCCAATCAGCCCCAGCATTTT.